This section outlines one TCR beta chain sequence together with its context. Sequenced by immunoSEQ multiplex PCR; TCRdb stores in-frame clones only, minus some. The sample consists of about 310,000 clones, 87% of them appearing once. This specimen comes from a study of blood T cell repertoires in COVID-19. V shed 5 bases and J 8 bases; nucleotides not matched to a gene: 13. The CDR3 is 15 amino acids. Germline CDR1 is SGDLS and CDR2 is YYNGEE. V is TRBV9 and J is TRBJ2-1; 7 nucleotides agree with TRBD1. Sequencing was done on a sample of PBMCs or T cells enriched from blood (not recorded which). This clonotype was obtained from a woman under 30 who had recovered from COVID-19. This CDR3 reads CASSLREGAIHEQFF. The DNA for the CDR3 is TGTGCCAGCAGTCTTCGAGAGGGGGCAATACATGAGCAGTTCTTC.